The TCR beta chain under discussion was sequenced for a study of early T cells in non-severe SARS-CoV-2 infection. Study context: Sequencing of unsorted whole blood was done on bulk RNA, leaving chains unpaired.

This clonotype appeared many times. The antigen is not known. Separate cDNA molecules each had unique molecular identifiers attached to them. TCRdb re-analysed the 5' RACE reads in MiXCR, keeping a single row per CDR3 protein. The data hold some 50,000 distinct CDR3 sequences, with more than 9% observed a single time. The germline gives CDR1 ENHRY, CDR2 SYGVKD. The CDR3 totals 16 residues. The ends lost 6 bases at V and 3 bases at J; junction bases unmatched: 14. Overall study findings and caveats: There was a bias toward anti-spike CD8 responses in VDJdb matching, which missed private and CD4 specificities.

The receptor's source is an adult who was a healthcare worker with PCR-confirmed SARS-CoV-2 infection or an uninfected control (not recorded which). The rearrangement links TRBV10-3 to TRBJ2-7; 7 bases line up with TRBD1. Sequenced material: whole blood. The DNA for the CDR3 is TGTGCCATCAGCACACTTCCGGGACAGTGGTACTACGAGCAGTACTTC. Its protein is CAISTLPGQWYYEQYF.